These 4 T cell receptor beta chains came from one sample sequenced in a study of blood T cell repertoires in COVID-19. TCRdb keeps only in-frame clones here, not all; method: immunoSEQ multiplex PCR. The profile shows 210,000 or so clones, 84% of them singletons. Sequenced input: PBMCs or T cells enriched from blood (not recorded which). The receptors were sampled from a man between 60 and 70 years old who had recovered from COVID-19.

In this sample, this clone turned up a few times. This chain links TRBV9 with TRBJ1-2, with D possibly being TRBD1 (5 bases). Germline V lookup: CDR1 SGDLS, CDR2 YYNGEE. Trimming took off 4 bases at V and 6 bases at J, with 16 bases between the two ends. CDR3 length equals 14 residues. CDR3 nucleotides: TGTGCCAGCAGCCCCGGGGGGATCGTAGATGGCTACACCTTC. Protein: CASSPGGIVDGYTF.

Written as DNA, the CDR3 is TGTGCCAGCAGCCCGGGACAGGAGAACACTGAAGCTTTCTTT. This gives the protein CASSPGQENTEAFF. This chain links TRBV6-4 with TRBJ1-1, with 8 bases matching TRBD1. Germline V CDR1 and CDR2: MRHNA, SNTAGT. The CDR3 is 14 amino acids. The V segment lost 6 bases and the J segment 1 base; nucleotides outside the gene matches: 4.

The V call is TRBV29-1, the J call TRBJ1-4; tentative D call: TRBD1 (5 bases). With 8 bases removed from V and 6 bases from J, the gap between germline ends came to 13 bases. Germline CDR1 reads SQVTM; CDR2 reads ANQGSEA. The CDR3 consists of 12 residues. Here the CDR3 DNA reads TGCAGCTTTGGCGACAGAGATGAAAAACTGTTTTTT. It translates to CSFGDRDEKLFF.

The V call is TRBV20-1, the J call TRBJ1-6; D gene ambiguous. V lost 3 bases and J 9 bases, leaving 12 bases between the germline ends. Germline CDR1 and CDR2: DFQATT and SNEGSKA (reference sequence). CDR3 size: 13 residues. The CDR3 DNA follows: TGCAGTGCTAGTTCCGTGAACGGTTCACCCCTCCACTTT. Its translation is CSASSVNGSPLHF.